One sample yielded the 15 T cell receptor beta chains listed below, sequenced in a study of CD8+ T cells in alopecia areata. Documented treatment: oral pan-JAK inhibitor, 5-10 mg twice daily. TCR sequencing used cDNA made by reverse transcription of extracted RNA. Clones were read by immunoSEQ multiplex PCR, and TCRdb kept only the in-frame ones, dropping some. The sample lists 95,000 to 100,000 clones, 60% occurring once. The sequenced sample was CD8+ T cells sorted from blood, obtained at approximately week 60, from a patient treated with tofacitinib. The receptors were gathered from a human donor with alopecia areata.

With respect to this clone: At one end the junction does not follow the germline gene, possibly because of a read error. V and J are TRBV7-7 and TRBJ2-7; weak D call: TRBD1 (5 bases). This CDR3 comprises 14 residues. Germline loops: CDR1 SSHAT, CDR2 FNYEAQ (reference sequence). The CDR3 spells CASSLGPRRGSSEF. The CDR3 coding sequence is TGTGCTAGCAGCTTAGGACCTCGTAGGGGATCAAGTGAATTC.

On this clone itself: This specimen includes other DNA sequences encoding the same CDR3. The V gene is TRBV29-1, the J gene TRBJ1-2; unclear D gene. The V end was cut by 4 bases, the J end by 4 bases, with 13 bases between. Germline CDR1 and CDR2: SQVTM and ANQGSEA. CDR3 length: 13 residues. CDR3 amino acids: CSVAVGDGYGYTF. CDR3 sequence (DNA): TGCAGCGTTGCGGTCGGCGATGGCTATGGCTACACCTTC.

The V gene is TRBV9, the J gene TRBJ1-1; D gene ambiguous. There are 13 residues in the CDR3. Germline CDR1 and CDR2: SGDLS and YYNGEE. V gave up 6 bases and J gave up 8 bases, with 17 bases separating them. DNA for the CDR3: TGTGCCAGCACCCCGGTTAGGCTCGGCGAAGCTTTCTTT. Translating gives CASTPVRLGEAFF. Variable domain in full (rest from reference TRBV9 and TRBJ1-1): DSGVTQTPKHLITATGQRVTLRCSPRSGDLSVYWYQQSLDQGLQFLIQYYNGEERAKGNILERFSAQQFPDLHSELNLSSLELGDSALYFCASTPVRLGEAFFGQGTRLTVV.

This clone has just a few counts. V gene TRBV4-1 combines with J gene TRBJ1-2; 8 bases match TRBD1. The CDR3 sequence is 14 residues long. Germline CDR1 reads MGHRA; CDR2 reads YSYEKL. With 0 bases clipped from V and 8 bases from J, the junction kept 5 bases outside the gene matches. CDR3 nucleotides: TGCGCCAGCAGCCAAGATCAGGGGGCGCGAGGCTACACCTTC. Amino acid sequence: CASSQDQGARGYTF.

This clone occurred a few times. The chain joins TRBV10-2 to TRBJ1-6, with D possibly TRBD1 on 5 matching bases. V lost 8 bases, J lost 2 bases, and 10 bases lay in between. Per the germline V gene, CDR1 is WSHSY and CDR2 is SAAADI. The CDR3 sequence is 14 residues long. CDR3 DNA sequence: TGCGCCAGCGGGGAGGGGCCCTATAATTCACCCCTCCACTTT. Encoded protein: CASGEGPYNSPLHF.

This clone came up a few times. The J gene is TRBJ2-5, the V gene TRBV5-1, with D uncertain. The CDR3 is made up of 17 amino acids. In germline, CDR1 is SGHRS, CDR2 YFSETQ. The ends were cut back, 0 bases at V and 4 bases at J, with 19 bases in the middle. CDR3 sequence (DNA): TGCGCCAGCAGCTTGGGGACCGTACCGGGCTGGCGAGAGACCCAGTACTTC. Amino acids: CASSLGTVPGWRETQYF.

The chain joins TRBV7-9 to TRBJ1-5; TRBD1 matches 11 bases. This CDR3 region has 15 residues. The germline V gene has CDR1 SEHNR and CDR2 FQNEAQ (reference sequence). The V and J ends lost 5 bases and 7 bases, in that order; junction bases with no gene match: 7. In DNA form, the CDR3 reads TGTGCCAGCAGCGAAGGGACAGGGGGTTCCCAGCCCCAGCATTTT. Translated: CASSEGTGGSQPQHF.

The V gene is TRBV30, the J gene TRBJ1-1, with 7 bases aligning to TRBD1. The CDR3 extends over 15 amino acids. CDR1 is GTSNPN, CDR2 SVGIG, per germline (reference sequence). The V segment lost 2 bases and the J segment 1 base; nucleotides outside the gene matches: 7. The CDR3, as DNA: TGTGCCTGGAGTACCCTGACAGGGAGGAACACTGAAGCTTTCTTT. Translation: CAWSTLTGRNTEAFF.

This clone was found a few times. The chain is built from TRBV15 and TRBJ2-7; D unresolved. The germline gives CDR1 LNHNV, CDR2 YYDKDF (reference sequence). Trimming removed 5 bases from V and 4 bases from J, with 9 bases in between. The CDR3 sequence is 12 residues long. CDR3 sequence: CATSGQTYEQYF. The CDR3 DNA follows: TGTGCCACCAGCGGCCAAACTTACGAGCAGTACTTC.

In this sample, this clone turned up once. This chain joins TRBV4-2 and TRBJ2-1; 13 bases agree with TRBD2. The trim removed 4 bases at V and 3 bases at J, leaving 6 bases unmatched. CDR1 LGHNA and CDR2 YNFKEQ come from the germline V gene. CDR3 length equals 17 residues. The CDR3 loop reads CASSRRTSGGYYNEQFF. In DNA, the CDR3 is TGTGCCAGCAGCCGTCGGACTAGCGGGGGCTACTACAATGAGCAGTTCTTC.

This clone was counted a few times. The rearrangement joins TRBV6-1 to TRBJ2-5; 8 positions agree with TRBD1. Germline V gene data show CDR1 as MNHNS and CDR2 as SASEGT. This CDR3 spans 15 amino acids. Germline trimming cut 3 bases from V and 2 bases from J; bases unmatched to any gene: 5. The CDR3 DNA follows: TGTGCCAGCAGTGATGGGGACAGGAGTCAAGAGACCCAGTACTTC. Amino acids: CASSDGDRSQETQYF.

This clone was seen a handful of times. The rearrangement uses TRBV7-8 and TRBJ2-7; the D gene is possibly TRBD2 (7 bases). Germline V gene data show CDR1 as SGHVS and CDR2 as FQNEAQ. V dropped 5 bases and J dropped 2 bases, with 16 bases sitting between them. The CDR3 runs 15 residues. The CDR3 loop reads CASSPGAGATYEQYF. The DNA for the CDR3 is TGTGCCAGCAGCCCGGGGGCGGGGGCAACCTACGAGCAGTACTTC.

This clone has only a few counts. CDR3 sequence reads: CSVDPPTMNTEAFF. The CDR3 DNA follows: TGCAGCGTTGACCCCCCGACAATGAACACTGAAGCTTTCTTT. The chain carries TRBV29-1 and TRBJ1-1; D gene uncertain. This CDR3 contains 14 residues. Germline V CDR1 and CDR2: SQVTM, ANQGSEA. V dropped 3 bases and J dropped 0 bases, with 11 bases sitting between them.

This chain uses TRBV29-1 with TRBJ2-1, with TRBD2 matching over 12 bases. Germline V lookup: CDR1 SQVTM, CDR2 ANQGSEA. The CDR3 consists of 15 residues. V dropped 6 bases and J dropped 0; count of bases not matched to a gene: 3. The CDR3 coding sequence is TGCAGCGTGCCGGGACTAGCGGGCTCCTACAATGAGCAGTTCTTC. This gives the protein CSVPGLAGSYNEQFF.

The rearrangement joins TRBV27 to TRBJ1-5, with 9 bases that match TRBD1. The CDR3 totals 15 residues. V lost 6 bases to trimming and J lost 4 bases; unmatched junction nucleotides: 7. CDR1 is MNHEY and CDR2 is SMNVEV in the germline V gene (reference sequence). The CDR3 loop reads CASRRDRALNQPQHF. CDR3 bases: TGTGCCAGCAGAAGGGACAGGGCATTAAATCAGCCCCAGCATTTT.